This T cell receptor (beta chain) originates from a study of neurological immune-mediated disorders. Study-level findings and limits: The absence of shared CDR3 amino acid sequences among expanded clones across subjects suggests private repertoires in all groups. TCR clonal expansion peaked in HTLV-1-associated myelopathy patients and was lowest in multiple sclerosis patients.

This clonotype was detected ten times or more. Its antigen is still unknown. 5'RACE with 10-nucleotide random UMIs produced the cDNA. TCRdb re-called the 5' RACE reads with MiXCR, one entry per CDR3 protein. The table includes around 69,000 distinct CDR3 sequences, 10% detected once. Stated time point: longitudinal time-point 1 (baseline). Blood bank volunteers in Maryland, USA, served as healthy controls. Sequences were obtained from PBMCs. The sequence was collected from a man aged 25-40 years in good health.

CDR3 amino acids: CASRQASTWAYNEQFF. Written as DNA, the CDR3 is TGCGCCAGCAGGCAAGCCTCGACTTGGGCATACAATGAGCAGTTCTTC. The rearrangement uses TRBV5-1 and TRBJ2-1; D is unclear. The CDR3 has 16 residues. Germline V lookup: CDR1 SGHRS, CDR2 YFSETQ. Trimming removed 5 bases at V and 4 bases at J, with 19 bases between.